This T cell receptor beta chain was profiled in a study of cytotoxic CD8 clonotypes in ibrutinib-treated CLL. Comment on this clone: Its specificity is unknown.

Assay used: immunoSEQ multiplex PCR; TCRdb lists only in-frame clones, some missing. The table includes 110,000 to 150,000 clones, about 70% detected once. The germline V gene has CDR1 SGHTA and CDR2 FQGTGA. V dropped 5 bases and J dropped 7 bases, with 20 bases sitting between them. This CDR3 region has 16 residues. Findings and limits, study-wide: The times at which samples were taken varied between sustained-remission and progressing patients. Public clonotypes, an uncommon group, contracted or remained stable on treatment.

Sequencing was performed on PBMCs, taken after 24 months of ibrutinib treatment. This receptor was taken from a human donor with chronic lymphocytic leukemia. The gene calls are TRBV7-3 and TRBJ2-2; weak D call: TRBD2 (7 bases). The CDR3 region is CASSPQMGGRVGELFF. CDR3 in DNA: TGTGCCAGCAGCCCCCAGATGGGGGGGCGGGTCGGGGAGCTGTTTTTT.